At least ten counts were recorded for the clone carrying this T cell receptor beta chain. The sample originates from a study of human T cells and chemical hapten exposure. Germline values: CDR1 DFQATT, CDR2 SNEGSKA (reference sequence). The V gene end was trimmed by 6 bases and the J gene end by 7 bases; junction bases not matched to a gene: 12. The CDR3 has 14 residues. One entry per CDR3 protein results from TCRdb running MiXCR on the RACE reads. This sample has about 110,000 distinct CDR3 sequences; less than 10% occur once, and the top ten carry over 3%. Regarding time point: patch test 2, 6 weeks after DPC sensitization. Indicated treatment: therapeutic diphenylcyclopropenone sensitization with weekly scalp DPC.

The input for sequencing was whole blood, taken in connection with sensitization to the hapten diphenylcyclopropenone (DPC). The source is a woman aged 40 to 50 with alopecia areata. Some clones in this sample may be carry-over from other donors' samples. This sequence joins TRBV20-1 and TRBJ1-2, with TRBD1 matching 9 bases. CDR3 protein: CSAPPQQGASGYTF. The CDR3 DNA sequence: TGCAGTGCACCCCCCCAACAGGGGGCGTCTGGCTACACCTTC.